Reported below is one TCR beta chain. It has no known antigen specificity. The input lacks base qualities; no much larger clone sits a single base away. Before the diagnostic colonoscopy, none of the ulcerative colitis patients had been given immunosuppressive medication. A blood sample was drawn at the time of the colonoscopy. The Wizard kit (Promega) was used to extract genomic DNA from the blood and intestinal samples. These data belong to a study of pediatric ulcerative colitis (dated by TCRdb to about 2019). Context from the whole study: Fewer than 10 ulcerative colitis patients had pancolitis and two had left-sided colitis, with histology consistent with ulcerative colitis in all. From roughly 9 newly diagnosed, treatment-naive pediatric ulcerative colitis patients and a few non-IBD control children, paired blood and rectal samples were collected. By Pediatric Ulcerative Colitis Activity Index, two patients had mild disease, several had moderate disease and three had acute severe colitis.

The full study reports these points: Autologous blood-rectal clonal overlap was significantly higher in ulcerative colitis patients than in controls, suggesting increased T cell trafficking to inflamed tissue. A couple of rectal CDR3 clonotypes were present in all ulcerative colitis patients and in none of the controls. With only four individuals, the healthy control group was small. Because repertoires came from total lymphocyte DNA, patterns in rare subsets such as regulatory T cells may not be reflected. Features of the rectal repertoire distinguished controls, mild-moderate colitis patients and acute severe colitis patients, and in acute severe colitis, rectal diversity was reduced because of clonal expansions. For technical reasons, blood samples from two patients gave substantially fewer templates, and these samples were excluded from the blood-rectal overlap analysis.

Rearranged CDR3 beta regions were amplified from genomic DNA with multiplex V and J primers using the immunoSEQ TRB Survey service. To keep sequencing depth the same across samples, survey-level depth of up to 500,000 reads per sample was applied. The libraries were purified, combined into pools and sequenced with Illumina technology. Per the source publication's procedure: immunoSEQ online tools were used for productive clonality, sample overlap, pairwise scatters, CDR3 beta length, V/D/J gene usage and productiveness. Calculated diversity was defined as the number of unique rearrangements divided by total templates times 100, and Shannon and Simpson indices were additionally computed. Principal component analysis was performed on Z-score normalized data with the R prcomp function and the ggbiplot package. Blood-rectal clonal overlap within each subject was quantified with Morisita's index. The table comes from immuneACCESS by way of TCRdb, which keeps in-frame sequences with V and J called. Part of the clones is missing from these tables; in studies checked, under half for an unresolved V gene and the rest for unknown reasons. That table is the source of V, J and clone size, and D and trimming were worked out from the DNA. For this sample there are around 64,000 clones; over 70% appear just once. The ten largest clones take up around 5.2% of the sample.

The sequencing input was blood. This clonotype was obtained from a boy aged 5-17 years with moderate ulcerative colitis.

The DNA sequence is given as TGTGCCAGCATGGGGATCACGGGACCGTTCTATGGCTACACCTTC. Translated, it reads CASMGITGPFYGYTF. Recombination linked TRBV27 to TRBJ1-2, and TRBD1 may be the D gene, going by 5 matching bases. The germline V gene (reference sequence) specifies MNHEY as CDR1 and SMNVEV as CDR2. From cysteine to phenylalanine, the CDR3 is 15 amino acids long. Only the CDR3 region is kept as DNA, spanning 45 bases read in frame from base 1. Cut back by 7 bases and 4 bases, the V and J ends lie 19 bases apart.